The 19 T cell receptor beta chains in this list originate from one sample, sequenced in a study of OX40 agonist ivuxolimab in advanced cancers. The protocol was immunoSEQ multiplex PCR, while the TCRdb copy is restricted to in-frame clones and leaves out a portion. Of tens of thousands of clones in the sample, 80% to 85% were seen once. Here the sequenced sample was CD4+ or CD8+ T cells sorted from blood, taken in a trial of the OX40 agonist ivuxolimab. The receptors were sampled from an adult with an advanced solid tumor such as melanoma, head and neck, liver or kidney cancer.

The rearrangement links TRBV5-6 to TRBJ1-2; D possibly corresponds to TRBD1 (5 bases). Trimming removed 7 bases at V and 2 bases at J, with 15 bases between. Per the germline V gene, CDR1 is SGHDT and CDR2 is YYEEEE. The CDR3 has 14 amino acids. CDR3 nucleotide sequence: TGTGCCAGCGCGCGGGGGGTCCTGAACTATGGCTACACCTTC. It is translated as CASARGVLNYGYTF.

The rearrangement joins TRBV9 to TRBJ2-2; D is perhaps TRBD1 or TRBD2 (5 bases each). In germline, CDR1 is SGDLS, CDR2 YYNGEE. The V end was cut by 3 bases, the J end by 6 bases, with 12 bases between. This CDR3 contains 14 residues. In DNA form, the CDR3 reads TGTGCCAGCAGCGCTACAGGAGGACCCGGGGAGCTGTTTTTT. Translation gives CASSATGGPGELFF.

V usage is TRBV7-2 and J usage is TRBJ2-5; D unresolved. Trimming shortened V by 1 base and J by 1 base, and 10 bases separated the two germline ends. The germline CDR1 and CDR2 sequences are SGHTA and FQGNSA. There are 15 residues in the CDR3. CDR3 region: CASSLGFVSQETQYF. The CDR3 DNA reads TGTGCCAGCAGCTTAGGGTTTGTCTCCCAAGAGACCCAGTACTTC.

This clone was detected a few times. The V and J genes are TRBV4-3 and TRBJ2-6; 7 bases are shared with TRBD1. Germline V gives CDR1 LGHNA, CDR2 YSLEER. The CDR3 has 18 amino acids. The junction had 9 bases not matched to a gene; V was cut back by 4 bases and J by 0 bases. CDR3 in amino acids: CASSRAGTAVSGANVLTF. CDR3 nucleotides: TGCGCCAGCAGCCGAGCCGGGACAGCAGTCTCTGGGGCCAACGTCCTGACTTTC.

This rearrangement joins TRBV10-3 to TRBJ1-5; D is unclear. The V gene's germline CDR1 is ENHRY and CDR2 SYGVKD. The CDR3 is 13 residues long. Trimming pared 6 bases from V and 6 bases from J, leaving 12 bases between. This CDR3 reads CAISETRRQPQHF. Here the CDR3 DNA reads TGTGCCATCAGCGAAACGCGCCGTCAGCCCCAGCATTTT.

A single count supports this clone. The chain recombines TRBV7-7 with TRBJ2-1; 9 nucleotides agree with TRBD2. This CDR3 is 15 amino acids long. The V gene end was trimmed by 1 base and the J gene end by 4 bases; junction bases not matched to a gene: 2. Germline V gene data show CDR1 as SSHAT and CDR2 as FNYEAQ (reference sequence). The DNA for the CDR3 is TGTGCCAGCAGCTTAGGGCTAGCGGGGTACAATGAGCAGTTCTTC. Protein: CASSLGLAGYNEQFF.

This chain joins TRBV6-6 and TRBJ2-7; TRBD1 is a possible D gene (6 bases). Trimming stripped 5 bases from V and 4 bases from J, with 12 bases between. This CDR3 is 13 amino acids long. Germline V gene lookup returns CDR1 MNHNY and CDR2 SVGAGI (reference sequence). The CDR3: CASSRDTPYEQYF. For the CDR3, the DNA is TGTGCCAGCAGTCGGGACACCCCGTACGAGCAGTACTTC.

The rearrangement links TRBV19 to TRBJ2-2; D could derive from TRBD1 or TRBD2 (6 bases each). V lost 7 bases, J lost 0 bases, and 15 bases lay in between. Germline CDR1 is LNHDA and CDR2 is SQIVND (reference sequence). CDR3 size: 16 residues. CDR3 DNA: TGTGCCAGTACCCTGGGAAGGGGGGCGAACACCGGGGAGCTGTTTTTT. It translates to CASTLGRGANTGELFF.

V usage is TRBV7-2 and J usage is TRBJ1-5; D unresolved. The CDR3 sequence is 15 residues long. The germline gives CDR1 SGHTA, CDR2 FQGNSA. The V end lost 3 bases, the J end lost 2 bases, and 11 bases lay between the germline ends. The CDR3 protein is CASSLWEGGNQPQHF. Here the CDR3 DNA reads TGTGCCAGCAGCTTGTGGGAAGGAGGCAATCAGCCCCAGCATTTT.

CDR3 loop: CASRTSGGANYNEQFF. The CDR3 DNA reads TGTGCCAGCAGGACTAGCGGGGGAGCTAACTACAATGAGCAGTTCTTC. V gene TRBV28 combines with J gene TRBJ2-1; 12 positions agree with TRBD2. Germline assignment: CDR1 MDHEN and CDR2 SYDVKM. J was trimmed by 3 bases and V by 6 bases; bases with no gene match: 6. There are 16 residues in the CDR3.

This rearrangement joins TRBV5-1 to TRBJ2-6, with a possible D match to TRBD1 (5 bases). Between the trimmed V and J ends, which lost 9 bases and 1 base, there was a span of 8 bases. Germline assignment: CDR1 SGHRS and CDR2 YFSETQ. The CDR3 consists of 13 residues. DNA of the CDR3: TGCGCCACCCAGGGTTCTGGGGCCAACGTCCTGACTTTC. Protein sequence: CATQGSGANVLTF. The entire variable domain, with the rest obtained from reference TRBV5-1 and TRBJ2-6, is as follows: KAGVTQTPRYLIKTRGQQVTLSCSPISGHRSVSWYQQTPGQGLQFLFEYFSETQRNKGNFPGRFSGRQFSNSRSEMNVSTLELGDSALYLCATQGSGANVLTFGAGSRLTVL.

V and J are TRBV7-9 and TRBJ1-2, with TRBD1 identical over 7 bases. The V gene's germline CDR1 is SEHNR and CDR2 FQNEAQ (reference sequence). This CDR3 region has 16 residues. V lost 5 bases to trimming and J lost 5 bases; unmatched junction nucleotides: 14. CDR3 amino acids: CASSQGGRGPGYGYTF. The CDR3 DNA reads as TGTGCCAGCAGCCAGGGGGGGCGTGGGCCTGGGTATGGCTACACCTTC.

The chain carries TRBV5-6 and TRBJ1-6; 9 positions match TRBD1. The germline V gene has CDR1 SGHDT and CDR2 YYEEEE. V dropped 4 bases and J dropped 9; count of bases not matched to a gene: 11. The CDR3 consists of 16 residues. The CDR3 nucleotides are TGTGCCAGCAGCCCCATAACAGGGGGCGCTAGTTCACCCCTCCACTTT. It yields the protein CASSPITGGASSPLHF.

The rearrangement joins TRBV7-8 to TRBJ2-5; TRBD2 matches 8 bases. The CDR3 has 15 residues. The germline V gene encodes CDR1 SGHVS and CDR2 FQNEAQ. Trimming at V came to 2 bases and at J to 2 bases, leaving 4 bases not matched to a gene. The CDR3 nucleotides are TGTGCCAGCAGCTTAAATAGCGGGGCGCAAGAGACCCAGTACTTC. Amino acids: CASSLNSGAQETQYF. The whole variable domain, remainder taken from reference TRBV7-8 and TRBJ2-5, is GAGVSQSPRYKVAKRGQDVALRCDPISGHVSLFWYQQALGQGPEFLTYFQNEAQLDKSGLPSDRFFAERPEGSVSTLKIQRTQQEDSAVYLCASSLNSGAQETQYFGPGTRLLVL.

The genes are TRBV11-2 and TRBJ2-7; the D is unclear. The germline gives CDR1 SGHAT, CDR2 FQNNGV. V lost 2 bases and J lost 1, with 6 bases in between. This CDR3 is 13 amino acids long. CDR3 DNA sequence: TGTGCCAGCAGCTTACGACTTTCCTACGAGCAGTACTTC. Amino acid sequence: CASSLRLSYEQYF.

The chain's CDR3 is CASSQGQGFGYGYTF. CDR3 DNA sequence: TGTGCCAGCAGTCAAGGACAGGGCTTTGGCTATGGCTACACCTTC. The V gene is TRBV2, the J gene TRBJ1-2; 8 bases line up with TRBD1. CDR3 length: 15 amino acids. Per germline, CDR1 SNHLY and CDR2 FYNNEI. V lost 5 bases to trimming and J lost 4 bases; unmatched junction nucleotides: 9.

J is TRBJ1-1 and V is TRBV28; no reliable D call. Trimming left V 6 bases short and J 1 base short, with 9 bases between. The CDR3 contains 13 residues. CDR1 MDHEN and CDR2 SYDVKM come from the germline V gene. CDR3 sequence reads: CASRLSRNTEAFF. In DNA form, the CDR3 reads TGTGCCAGCAGGCTCTCCCGGAACACTGAAGCTTTCTTT.

The chain employs TRBV5-5 and TRBJ2-1, with 11 nucleotides matching TRBD1. V shed 4 bases, J shed 16 bases, and the junction held 13 bases outside the gene matches. Per the germline V gene, CDR1 is SGHKS and CDR2 is YYEKEE (reference sequence). CDR3 size: 14 residues. CDR3 in amino acids: CASSTGTGGLKDFF. Here the CDR3 DNA reads TGTGCCAGCAGCACCGGGACAGGGGGTTTGAAGGATTTCTTC.

This clone was counted between two and nine times. J is TRBJ1-2 and V is TRBV6-5; D possibly corresponds to TRBD1 (6 bases). This CDR3 is built from 14 residues. Germline V gene data show CDR1 as MNHEY and CDR2 as SVGAGI. Deletions cut 2 bases from V and 5 bases from J, with 12 bases between. The CDR3 bases are TGTGCCAGCAGTTACGAGGGGGATGGGTATGGCTACACCTTC. Translated: CASSYEGDGYGYTF.